Reported below is one TCR beta chain. The sample is drawn from a study of cytomegalovirus exposure and HLA in healthy donors. Primers included in the PCR were 60 Vbeta and 13 Jbeta primers. Libraries were prepared by immunoSEQ multiplex PCR; TCRdb keeps only in-frame clonotypes and omits some of them. The sample carries approximately 90,000 clones, around 73% recorded once. Per the germline V gene, CDR1 is MDHEN and CDR2 is SYDVKM. V trimming: 5 bases; J trimming: 2 bases; junction bases outside the gene matches: 8. This CDR3 spans 15 amino acids. This sequence joins TRBV28 and TRBJ2-7, with TRBD2 matching 8 bases. Sequencing input: PBMCs. This TCR derives from a man aged 40-55 years in good health and CMV-seronegative. This CDR3 is CASSPIPGRAYEQYF. The CDR3 DNA reads TGTGCCAGCAGTCCCATCCCCGGGAGGGCCTACGAGCAGTACTTC.